The T cell receptor (beta chain) described here comes from a study of T-cell memory formation after mild COVID-19. Findings and limits, study-wide: Whereas later expanders leaned CD4+, clones contracting day 15 to 85 showed a balanced CD4/CD8 makeup.

On this clonotype itself: Its specificity is not known.

TCRdb re-called the 5' RACE reads through MiXCR, storing one row per CDR3 protein. The sample carries 450,000 or so distinct CDR3 sequences, 20% to 25% recorded once. The CDR3 length is 16 residues. Germline V gives CDR1 SGHDT, CDR2 YYEEEE. Trimming removed 0 bases at V and 4 bases at J, with 13 bases between. J is TRBJ2-2 and V is TRBV5-6; perhaps TRBD2 as D (6 bases). The receptor was isolated from an adult woman who had mild COVID-19 (a few samples of this study predate the infection). Cell type and time point are not known. The sequenced material came from PBMCs or a T cell subset sorted from them (not recorded which). The CDR3 DNA sequence: TGTGCCAGCAGCTTGGGACTAGAAGTTTCCACCGGGGAGCTGTTTTTT. Translating gives CASSLGLEVSTGELFF.